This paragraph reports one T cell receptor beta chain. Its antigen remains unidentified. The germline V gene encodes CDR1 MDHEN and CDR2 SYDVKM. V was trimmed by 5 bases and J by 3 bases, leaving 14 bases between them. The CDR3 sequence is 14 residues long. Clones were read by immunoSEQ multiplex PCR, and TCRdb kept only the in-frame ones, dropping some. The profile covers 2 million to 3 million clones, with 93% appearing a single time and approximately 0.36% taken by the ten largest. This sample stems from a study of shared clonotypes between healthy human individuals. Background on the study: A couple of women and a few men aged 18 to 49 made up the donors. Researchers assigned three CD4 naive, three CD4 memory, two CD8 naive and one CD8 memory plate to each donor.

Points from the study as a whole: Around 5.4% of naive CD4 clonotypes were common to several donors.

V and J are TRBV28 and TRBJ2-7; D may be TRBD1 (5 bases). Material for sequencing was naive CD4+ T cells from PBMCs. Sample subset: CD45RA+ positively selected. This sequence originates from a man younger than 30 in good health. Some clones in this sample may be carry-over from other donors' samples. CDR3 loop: CASSLNGQGYEQYF. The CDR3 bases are TGTGCCAGCAGTCTAAACGGGCAGGGCTACGAGCAGTACTTC.